The clone carrying this TCR beta chain came up once. Its antigen is still unknown. This sample stems from a study of cytomegalovirus exposure and HLA in healthy donors. Study-wide context: Tens of millions of unique TCRs from HLA-typed donors made up an early data release. The Caucasian-associated ancestry cluster held more than 80% of roughly 400 genotyped donors.

It was with 60 Vbeta and 13 Jbeta primers that the PCR ran. Measured with immunoSEQ multiplex PCR; TCRdb has only the in-frame clones, and not every one. In the table there are 120,000 to 150,000 clones, around 80% of which are singletons. Germline V gives CDR1 SQVTM, CDR2 ANQGSEA. Trimming removed 8 bases from V and 2 bases from J; junction bases left unmatched: 5. The CDR3 is 14 amino acids. Study conclusions and caveats: The classifier reportedly diagnosed cytomegalovirus status with high sensitivity and specificity. Researchers counted 164 TCR beta chains as cytomegalovirus-associated.

The sample comprised PBMCs. The V call is TRBV29-1, the J call TRBJ2-5, with TRBD2 matching 13 bases. The clonotype originates from a male donor in good health and CMV-seropositive. The CDR3 here is CSSSTSGGQETQYF. In nucleotides, the CDR3 is TGCAGCTCATCGACTAGCGGGGGGCAAGAGACCCAGTACTTC.